This TCR beta chain is drawn from a study of blood T cell repertoires in COVID-19. Study-wide background: Acute and convalescent COVID-19 samples came from the United States, Italy and Spain. PBMCs, B-cell-depleted T cells, or T cells were the source of the cDNA or gDNA that made up the material.

Germline trimming cut 2 bases from V and 3 bases from J; bases unmatched to any gene: 1. The CDR3 has 14 amino acids. In germline, CDR1 is SGHRS, CDR2 YFSETQ. In the original analysis: Counts of nucleated cells, estimated from reference gene primer amplification, were obtained. Here immunoSEQ multiplex PCR was the method, and the copy in TCRdb shows in-frame clones only, minus some. For V, J and clone size, that table is used; D and trimming come from the DNA. This sample has about 60,000 clones, with about 83% found just once. This TCR was recovered from a human donor in a cohort sampled during active COVID-19. V is TRBV5-1 and J is TRBJ2-7, with 11 positions matching TRBD2. Source material: peripheral blood. The CDR3 loop is CASSFGTSGYEQYF. The CDR3 DNA sequence: TGCGCCAGCAGCTTCGGGACTAGCGGCTACGAGCAGTACTTC.